A selection of T cell receptor beta chains follows, all from one sample in a study of shared clonotypes between healthy human individuals. The data were produced by immunoSEQ multiplex PCR, yet TCRdb's version contains in-frame clones alone and is incomplete. This sample has 550,000 to 800,000 clones, with around 91% found just once. Sequencing was carried out using memory CD8+ T cells from PBMCs. The source of these receptors is a man between 18 and 29 years old in good health. Some clones in this sample may be carry-over from other donors' samples. Each CDR3 is given with its conserved first and last residue. D genes are given only for firm matches. Where a row states a size, it is once, few, many or the class of an expanded clone; other rows omit it.

abundance	v_gene	d_gene	j_gene	CDR3nt	CDR3aa
.	TRBV7-9	TRBD2	TRBJ2-3	TGTGCCAGCAGCCTAACACTAGCGGCAAGCACAGATACGCAGTATTTT	CASSLTLAASTDTQYF
.	TRBV4-3	.	TRBJ2-1	TGCGCCAGCAGCCAAGAGGGCTACAATGAGCAGTTCTTC	CASSQEGYNEQFF
.	TRBV28	.	TRBJ2-5	TGTGCCAGCAGTCATAAGCGGGCACAAGAGACCCAGTACTTC	CASSHKRAQETQYF
few	TRBV28	TRBD2	TRBJ2-7	TGTGCCAGCAGTTTTCCCGGACTAGGAAGTTACGAGCAGTACTTC	CASSFPGLGSYEQYF
.	TRBV6-1	.	TRBJ2-2	TGTGCCAGCAGTGAAGCGTTGCGGGCCGGGGAGCTGTTTTTT	CASSEALRAGELFF
many	TRBV19	TRBD1	TRBJ1-5	TGTGCCAGTAGACCCCGTCAGGGACAGGGGAGTAATCAGCCCCAGCATTTT	CASRPRQGQGSNQPQHF
.	TRBV10-3	.	TRBJ2-1	TGTGCCATCAAGGCCAGGGAGTACAATGAGCAGTTCTTC	CAIKAREYNEQFF
.	TRBV10-3	.	TRBJ2-7	TGTGCCATCGAAACGGAGGGGCGCGAGCAGTACTTC	CAIETEGREQYF
once	TRBV4-1	.	TRBJ1-5	TGCGCCAGCAGCCAAGTTAACAGAGATTTCAATCAGCCCCAGCATTTT	CASSQVNRDFNQPQHF
once	TRBV28	.	TRBJ2-2	TGTGCCAGCAGTCAAATTTCGGTTCGGGTCGCCGGGGAGCTGTTTTTT	CASSQISVRVAGELFF
.	TRBV7-9	.	TRBJ2-7	TGTGCCAGCAGCCCAACTGGGGGGCTGGAGCAGTACTTC	CASSPTGGLEQYF
.	TRBV7-9	.	TRBJ1-2	TGTGCCAGCAGCTTACCGACTAACTATGGCTACACCTTC	CASSLPTNYGYTF
.	TRBV27	.	TRBJ1-5	TGTGCCAGCAGTCCCCGCGGGCCTGGCAATCAGCCCCAGCATTTT	CASSPRGPGNQPQHF
.	TRBV14	.	TRBJ1-2	TGTGCCAGCAGCACGGGGGCCGGACTAGTAAACTATGGCTACACCTTC	CASSTGAGLVNYGYTF
.	TRBV10-2	TRBD1	TRBJ1-5	TGCGCCAGCAGTGAGACAGGGGGAGGTAATCAGCCCCAGCATTTT	CASSETGGGNQPQHF
once	TRBV30	TRBD2	TRBJ2-1	TGTGCCTGGAGTGTACTAGCGGGAGGGGCCATGCATGAGCAGTTCTTC	CAWSVLAGGAMHEQFF
.	TRBV4-1	.	TRBJ1-1	TGCGCCAGCAGCCAAGGGCTACGGGGGGCGGAAGCTTTCTTT	CASSQGLRGAEAFF
once	TRBV7-2	.	TRBJ2-1	TGTGCCAGCAGCTCCCCCGGGGCTAGGCGGTCCTACAATGAGCAGTTCTTC	CASSSPGARRSYNEQFF
.	TRBV19	.	TRBJ2-5	TGTGCCAGTAGTATTCGGACCAGGGAGACCCAGTACTTC	CASSIRTRETQYF
.	TRBV5-1	TRBD2	TRBJ2-3	TGCGCCAGCAGCCCGAACCTACTAGCGGGAGAATCAGATACGCAGTATTTT	CASSPNLLAGESDTQYF
.	TRBV7-2	TRBD2	TRBJ2-1	TGTGCCAGCAGCCTTCTAGCGGGAGGCTACAATGAGCAGTTCTTC	CASSLLAGGYNEQFF
once	TRBV6-6	TRBD1	TRBJ2-7	TGTGCCAGCGGGAAAAGACAGGGGGCCGACTACGAGCAGTACTTC	CASGKRQGADYEQYF
.	TRBV5-5	TRBD1	TRBJ1-3	TGTGCCAGCAGCCCCAGGGGACAGGGGAAAAACACCATATATTTT	CASSPRGQGKNTIYF
.	TRBV7-6	TRBD1	TRBJ2-3	TGTGCCAGCAGCCAGCCATCCGGGACAGTCACAGATACGCAGTATTTT	CASSQPSGTVTDTQYF
.	TRBV4-1	.	TRBJ2-5	TGCGCCAGCAGCCAAGAGGGACTCTCAATAAAAGAGACCCAGTACTTC	CASSQEGLSIKETQYF
.	TRBV9	TRBD1	TRBJ2-7	TGTGCCAGCAGCGTGACCGGGACAGCTACCTCCTACGAGCAGTACTTC	CASSVTGTATSYEQYF
.	TRBV27	TRBD2	TRBJ2-1	TGTGCCAGCAGTCCGTACCAGGTACTAGCGGGAGTTACGGTTGGTAACAATGAGCAGTTCTTC	CASSPYQVLAGVTVGNNEQFF
.	TRBV10-3	.	TRBJ2-7	TGTGCCATCAGTGTTCAGAGAGGGGGCTACGAGCAGTACTTC	CAISVQRGGYEQYF
.	TRBV27	.	TRBJ2-2	TGTGCCAGCACCAAGACCCGTCATCGGGGCGGGGAGCTGTTTTTT	CASTKTRHRGGELFF
.	TRBV9	.	TRBJ2-7	TGTGCCAGCAGCCCTAGCCCCAGGGATACCTCCTACGAGCAGTACTTC	CASSPSPRDTSYEQYF
.	TRBV19	.	TRBJ2-7	TGTGCCAGTAGTATGGGAGCGGGCTCTCCCTACGAGCAGTACTTC	CASSMGAGSPYEQYF
.	TRBV5-1	.	TRBJ2-1	TGCGCCAGCAGCTTGGACAGTCAGCAGTTCTTC	CASSLDSQQFF
.	TRBV7-3	TRBD2	TRBJ2-1	TGTGCCAGCAGCGCCGGACTAGCGAAGGATGAGCAGTTCTTC	CASSAGLAKDEQFF
.	TRBV18	.	TRBJ2-3	TGTGCCAGCTCCGAACAGGGCTGGAGCACAGATACGCAGTATTTT	CASSEQGWSTDTQYF
.	TRBV29-1	TRBD1	TRBJ2-4	TGCAGCGTTGTTGGGGACAGGGGGGACGTTGCCAAAAACATTCAGTACTTC	CSVVGDRGDVAKNIQYF
.	TRBV4-1	.	TRBJ2-1	TGCGCCAGCAGCCAAGGACGAATCGGACTCAACAAGGGGAATGAGCAGTTCTTC	CASSQGRIGLNKGNEQFF
.	TRBV7-3	.	TRBJ2-5	TGTGCCAGCAGCTCCGGAGGGGGGGTGGAGACCCAGTACTTC	CASSSGGGVETQYF
.	TRBV7-8	TRBD2	TRBJ2-7	TGTGCCAGCAGCTTAGGCCCGACTAGCGGGGGCCACGAGCAGTACTTC	CASSLGPTSGGHEQYF
.	TRBV5-1	.	TRBJ1-2	TGCGCCAGCAGCAAAAGGACGGGAGATGGCTACACCTTC	CASSKRTGDGYTF
.	TRBV4-1	TRBD1	TRBJ2-4	TGCGCCAGCAGCCAGCAGGGGGGACAGGGACTATTGAGCATTCAGTACTTC	CASSQQGGQGLLSIQYF
.	TRBV4-1	TRBD1	TRBJ1-2	TGCGCCAGCAGCCAGACACCGGGACAGCTTAACTATGGCTACACCTTC	CASSQTPGQLNYGYTF
.	TRBV2	.	TRBJ2-7	TGTGCCAGCAGCTCAGGGGTCCGCTCCTACGAGCAGTACTTC	CASSSGVRSYEQYF
.	TRBV9	.	TRBJ1-1	TGTGCCAGCAGCGCCAGAGGGGCTGGGACTGAAGCTTTCTTT	CASSARGAGTEAFF
.	TRBV13	.	TRBJ2-3	TGTGCCAGCAGCGTAAGGGGGGTTAGCACAGATACGCAGTATTTT	CASSVRGVSTDTQYF
.	TRBV29-1	.	TRBJ1-1	TGCAGCGTTGAAGCGCGGGAGGGGGGGACTGAAGCTTTCTTT	CSVEAREGGTEAFF
.	TRBV7-9	TRBD2	TRBJ2-1	TGTGCCAGCAGCACAACTAGCGGGAGGGCCCTAGTCGATGAGCAGTTCTTC	CASSTTSGRALVDEQFF
.	TRBV7-9	.	TRBJ2-5	TGTGCCAGCAGCTACAGGGACCTCGAGACCCAGTACTTC	CASSYRDLETQYF
few	TRBV4-2	TRBD2	TRBJ2-3	TGTGCCAGCAGCCAAAAGATAGCGGGAGAGGTAGATACGCAGTATTTT	CASSQKIAGEVDTQYF
.	TRBV7-8	TRBD1	TRBJ1-2	TGTGCCAGCAGCTTTACAGGGGGCGCTGAGGGCTACACCTTC	CASSFTGGAEGYTF
.	TRBV5-4	.	TRBJ2-7	TGTGCCAGCAGCTTGGGTCGTGACTCCTACGAGCAGTACTTC	CASSLGRDSYEQYF
.	TRBV18	TRBD1	TRBJ2-7	TGTGCCAGCTCACGATCCGGGACAGGGCTCTCCTACGAGCAGTACTTC	CASSRSGTGLSYEQYF
.	TRBV9	TRBD2	TRBJ2-5	TGTGCCAGCAGCGTAGAGGGAGGGCAAGAGACCCAGTACTTC	CASSVEGGQETQYF
.	TRBV9	TRBD2	TRBJ2-3	TGTGCCAGCAGCGTTAGCGGGATCCCAGATACGCAGTATTTT	CASSVSGIPDTQYF
once	TRBV27	TRBD1	TRBJ1-5	TGTGCCAGCAGTTCGGCCCCGACAGGGAATCAGCCCCAGCATTTT	CASSSAPTGNQPQHF
.	TRBV5-6	.	TRBJ2-7	TGTGCCAGCAGCTTCGCCGGGGGCTACGAGCAGTACTTC	CASSFAGGYEQYF
.	TRBV19	TRBD2	TRBJ2-1	TGTGCCAGTAGTATGGATCGGGGCGGGAGGGAACAGAAACGCTCTGAGCAGTTCTTC	CASSMDRGGREQKRSEQFF
.	TRBV28	TRBD1	TRBJ1-5	TGTGCCAGCAGCCCCGGGACAGGGTGGGATCAGCCCCAGCATTTT	CASSPGTGWDQPQHF
.	TRBV10-1	.	TRBJ2-1	TGCGCCAGAACGAAAACAAAACAGGGTGATGAGCAGTTCTTC	CARTKTKQGDEQFF
.	TRBV18	TRBD1	TRBJ2-1	TGTGCCAGCTCACCGGGACAGTACAATGAGCAGTTCTTC	CASSPGQYNEQFF